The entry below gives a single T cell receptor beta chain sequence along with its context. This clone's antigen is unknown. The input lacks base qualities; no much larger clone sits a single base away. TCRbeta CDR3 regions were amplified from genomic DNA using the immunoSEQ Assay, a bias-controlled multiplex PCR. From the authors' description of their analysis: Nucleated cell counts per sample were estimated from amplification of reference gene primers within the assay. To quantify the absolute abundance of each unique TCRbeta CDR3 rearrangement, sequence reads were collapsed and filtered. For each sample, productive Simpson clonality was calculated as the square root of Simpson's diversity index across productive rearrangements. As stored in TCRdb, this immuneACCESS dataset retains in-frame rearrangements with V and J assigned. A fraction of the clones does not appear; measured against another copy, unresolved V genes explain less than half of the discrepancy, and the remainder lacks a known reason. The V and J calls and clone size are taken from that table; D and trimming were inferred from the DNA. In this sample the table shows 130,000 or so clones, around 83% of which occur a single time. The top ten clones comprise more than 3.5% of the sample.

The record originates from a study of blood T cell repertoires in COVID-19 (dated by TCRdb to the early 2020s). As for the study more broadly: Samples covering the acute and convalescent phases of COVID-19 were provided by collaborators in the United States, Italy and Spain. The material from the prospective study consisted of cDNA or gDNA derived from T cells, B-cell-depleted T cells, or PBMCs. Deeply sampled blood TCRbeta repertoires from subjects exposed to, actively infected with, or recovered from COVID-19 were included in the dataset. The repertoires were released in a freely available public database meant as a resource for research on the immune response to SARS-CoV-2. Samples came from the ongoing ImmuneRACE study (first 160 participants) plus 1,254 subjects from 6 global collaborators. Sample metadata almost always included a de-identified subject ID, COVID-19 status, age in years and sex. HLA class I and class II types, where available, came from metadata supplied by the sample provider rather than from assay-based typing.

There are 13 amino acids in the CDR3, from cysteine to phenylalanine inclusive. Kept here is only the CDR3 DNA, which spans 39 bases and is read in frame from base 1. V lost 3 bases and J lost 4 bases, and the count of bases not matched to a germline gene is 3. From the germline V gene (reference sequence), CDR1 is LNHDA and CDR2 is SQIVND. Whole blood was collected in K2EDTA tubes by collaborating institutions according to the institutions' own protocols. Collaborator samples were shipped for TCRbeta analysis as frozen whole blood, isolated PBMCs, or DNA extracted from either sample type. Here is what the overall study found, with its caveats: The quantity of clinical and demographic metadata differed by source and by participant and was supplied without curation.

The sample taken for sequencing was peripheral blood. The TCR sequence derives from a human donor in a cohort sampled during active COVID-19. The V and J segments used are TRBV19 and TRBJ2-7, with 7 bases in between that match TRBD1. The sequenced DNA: TGTGCCAGTAGTATCGGGACAGAGTACGAGCAGTACTTC. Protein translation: CASSIGTEYEQYF.